This entry is about one TCR beta chain. Its target is unknown. Per germline, CDR1 GTSNPN and CDR2 SVGIG (reference sequence). With 6 bases removed from V and 6 bases from J, the gap between germline ends came to 11 bases. This CDR3 spans 11 amino acids. Investigators reverse transcribed all isolated RNA, so they sequenced expressed TCRB transcripts. Only in-frame clones appear in the TCRdb table, and some are missing; sequencing was by immunoSEQ multiplex PCR. In the table there are hundreds of thousands of clones, 10% to 15% of which are singletons. The data derive from a study of beta chain features in type 1 diabetes. Findings and caveats of the study: TCRB CDR3 length was moderately but significantly reduced in all four CD4+ subsets of Type 1 diabetes patients.

The chain is built from TRBV30 and TRBJ1-1; D possibly corresponds to TRBD1 (6 bases). This TCR was recovered from a man aged 18 to 30 with type 1 diabetes. Sample: naive CD4+ T cells from blood. CDR3 nucleotides: TGTGCCTGCATGGGGGGGCCTGAAGCTTTCTTT. It translates to CACMGGPEAFF. Complete variable domain (other parts from reference TRBV30 and TRBJ1-1): SQTIHQWPATLVQPVGSPLSLECTVEGTSNPNLYWYRQAAGRGLQLLFYSVGIGQISSEVPQNLSASRPQDRQFILSSKKLLLSDSGFYLCACMGGPEAFFGQGTRLTVV.